Below are 5 T cell receptor beta chains sequenced from a single sample in a study of T cells after posttransplantation cyclophosphamide. Busulfan-fludarabine conditioning, marrow transplant, and cyclophosphamide on days +3 and +4 were administered. The repertoire was sequenced with immunoSEQ multiplex PCR; TCRdb's copy has only in-frame clones and lacks some. The sample shows about 7,100 clones, roughly 81% of them seen only once. This sample comprised PBMCs, obtained roughly 45 months after allogeneic stem cell transplant with posttransplant cyclophosphamide. Receptors originate from a young adult male patient who received an allogeneic stem cell transplant from a related donor, was CMV-positive, and had acute GVHD only. Some T cells may be graft donor cells.

The chain is built from TRBV5-5 and TRBJ1-2, with 9 bases aligning to TRBD1. The CDR3 length is 14 residues. Germline V CDR1 and CDR2: SGHKS, YYEKEE (reference sequence). V dropped 0 bases and J dropped 6; count of bases not matched to a gene: 3. The CDR3 reads CASSLAGTGNGYTF. The CDR3 coding sequence is TGTGCCAGCAGCTTGGCCGGGACAGGGAATGGCTACACCTTC.

This chain links TRBV6-4 with TRBJ2-3, with TRBD1 matching 9 bases. Germline loops: CDR1 MRHNA, CDR2 SNTAGT. The V gene end was trimmed by 5 bases and the J gene end by 4 bases; junction bases not matched to a gene: 7. The CDR3 is 15 residues long. CDR3 protein: CASSYGTGLSDTQYF. The DNA of the CDR3 is TGTGCCAGCAGTTACGGGACAGGGTTGTCAGATACGCAGTATTTT.

This chain joins TRBV2 and TRBJ1-2; possibly TRBD1 for D (5 bases). The germline V gene encodes CDR1 SNHLY and CDR2 FYNNEI. Trimming removed 3 bases from V and 7 bases from J, with 12 bases in between. This CDR3 contains 13 residues. Here the CDR3 DNA reads TGTGCCAGCAGTGAGTCCCGGGGGGTTGGCTACACCTTC. It yields the protein CASSESRGVGYTF.

The rearrangement joins TRBV7-9 to TRBJ1-1; D unclear. Germline V gene data show CDR1 as SEHNR and CDR2 as FQNEAQ (reference sequence). V shed 1 base and J shed 5 bases, with 11 bases lying between them. The CDR3 loop spans 14 amino acids. For the CDR3, the DNA is TGTGCCAGCAGCTTAGAGGTCCAGCGGACTGAAGCTTTCTTT. Protein sequence: CASSLEVQRTEAFF.

The chain employs TRBV4-3 and TRBJ1-4; 9 positions match TRBD1. Unmatched junction bases numbered 7, after V lost 3 bases and J lost 8 bases. This CDR3 is 15 amino acids long. Germline V lookup: CDR1 LGHNA, CDR2 YSLEER. In nucleotides, the CDR3 is TGCGCCAGCAGCCATGCCGGGACAGGGAGAGAAAAACTGTTTTTT. Its translation: CASSHAGTGREKLFF.